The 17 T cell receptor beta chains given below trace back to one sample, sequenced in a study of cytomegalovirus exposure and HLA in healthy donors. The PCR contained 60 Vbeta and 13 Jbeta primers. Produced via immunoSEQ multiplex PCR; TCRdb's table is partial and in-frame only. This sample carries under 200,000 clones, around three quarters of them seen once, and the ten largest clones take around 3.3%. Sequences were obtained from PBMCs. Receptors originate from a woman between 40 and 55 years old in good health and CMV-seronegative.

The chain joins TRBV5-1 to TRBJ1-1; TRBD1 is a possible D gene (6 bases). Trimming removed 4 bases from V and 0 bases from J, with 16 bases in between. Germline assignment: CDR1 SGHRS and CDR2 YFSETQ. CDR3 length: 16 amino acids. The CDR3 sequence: CASSAGGTTLNTEAFF. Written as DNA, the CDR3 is TGCGCCAGCAGCGCCGGTGGGACAACCCTGAACACTGAAGCTTTCTTT.

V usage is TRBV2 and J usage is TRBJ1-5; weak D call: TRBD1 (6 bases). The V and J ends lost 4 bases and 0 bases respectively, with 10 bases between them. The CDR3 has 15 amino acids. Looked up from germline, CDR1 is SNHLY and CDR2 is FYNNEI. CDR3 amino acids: CASSGQAHSNQPQHF. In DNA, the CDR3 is TGTGCCAGCAGTGGACAGGCCCATAGCAATCAGCCCCAGCATTTT.

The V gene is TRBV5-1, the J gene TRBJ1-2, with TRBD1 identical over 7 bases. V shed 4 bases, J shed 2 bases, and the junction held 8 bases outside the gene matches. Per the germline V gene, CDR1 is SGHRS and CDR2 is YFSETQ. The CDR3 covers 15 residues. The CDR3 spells CASSPATGLNYGYTF. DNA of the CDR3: TGCGCCAGCAGCCCAGCGACAGGGCTGAACTATGGCTACACCTTC. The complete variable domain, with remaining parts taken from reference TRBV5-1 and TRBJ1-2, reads KAGVTQTPRYLIKTRGQQVTLSCSPISGHRSVSWYQQTPGQGLQFLFEYFSETQRNKGNFPGRFSGRQFSNSRSEMNVSTLELGDSALYLCASSPATGLNYGYTFGSGTRLTVV.

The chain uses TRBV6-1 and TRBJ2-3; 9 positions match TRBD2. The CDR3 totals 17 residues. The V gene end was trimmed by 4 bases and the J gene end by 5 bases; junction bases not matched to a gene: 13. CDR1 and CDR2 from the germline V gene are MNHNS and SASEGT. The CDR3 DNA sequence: TGTGCCAGCAGTGCAAGCCCGATAGCGGGGGAGAAAGATACGCAGTATTTT. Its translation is CASSASPIAGEKDTQYF.

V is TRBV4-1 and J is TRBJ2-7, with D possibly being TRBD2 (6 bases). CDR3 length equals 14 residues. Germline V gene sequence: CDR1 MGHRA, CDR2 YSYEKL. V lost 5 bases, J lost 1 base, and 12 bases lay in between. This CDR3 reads CASSGTGTSYEQYF. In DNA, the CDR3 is TGCGCCAGCAGCGGCACCGGGACTTCCTACGAGCAGTACTTC.

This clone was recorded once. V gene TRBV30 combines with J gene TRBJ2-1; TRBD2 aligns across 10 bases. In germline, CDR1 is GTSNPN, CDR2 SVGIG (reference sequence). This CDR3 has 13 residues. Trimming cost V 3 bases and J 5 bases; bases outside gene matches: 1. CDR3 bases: TGTGCCTGGAGACTAGCGGGGCACAATGAGCAGTTCTTC. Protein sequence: CAWRLAGHNEQFF.

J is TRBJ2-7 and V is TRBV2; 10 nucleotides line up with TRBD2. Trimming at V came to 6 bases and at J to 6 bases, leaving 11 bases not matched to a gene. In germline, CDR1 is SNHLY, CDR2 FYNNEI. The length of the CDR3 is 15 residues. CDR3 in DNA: TGTGCCAGCAGCGCCACTAGCGGGGTACCTCTCGAGCAGTACTTC. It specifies CASSATSGVPLEQYF.

The CDR3 coding sequence is TGTGCCAGCAGCTTGGGGGACAGGGTATTCGATTCACCCCTCCACTTT. It translates to CASSLGDRVFDSPLHF. The chain employs TRBV5-4 and TRBJ1-6; 9 bases fit TRBD1. V gave up 0 bases and J gave up 8 bases; unmatched junction bases: 6. CDR3 size: 16 residues. Germline assignment: CDR1 SGHNT and CDR2 YYREEE (reference sequence).

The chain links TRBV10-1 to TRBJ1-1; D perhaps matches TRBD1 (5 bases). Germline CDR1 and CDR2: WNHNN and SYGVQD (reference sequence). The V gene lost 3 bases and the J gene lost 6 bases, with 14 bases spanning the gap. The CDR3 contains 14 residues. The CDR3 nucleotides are TGCGCCAGCAGTGACCAGGGCAGGGCCCCTGAAGCTTTCTTT. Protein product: CASSDQGRAPEAFF.

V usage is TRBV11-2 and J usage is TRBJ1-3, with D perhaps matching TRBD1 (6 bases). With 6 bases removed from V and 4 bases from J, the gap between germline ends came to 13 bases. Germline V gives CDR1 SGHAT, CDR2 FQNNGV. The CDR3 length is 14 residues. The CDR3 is CASSTGSAGNTIYF. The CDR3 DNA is TGTGCCAGCAGTACAGGGTCAGCGGGAAACACCATATATTTT.

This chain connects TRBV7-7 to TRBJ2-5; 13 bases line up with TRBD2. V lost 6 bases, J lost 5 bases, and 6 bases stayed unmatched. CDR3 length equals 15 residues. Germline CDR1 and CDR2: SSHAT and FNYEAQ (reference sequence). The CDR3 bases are TGTGCCAGCAGTAAACTAGCGGGGGGGCGGGAGACCCAGTACTTC. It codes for CASSKLAGGRETQYF.

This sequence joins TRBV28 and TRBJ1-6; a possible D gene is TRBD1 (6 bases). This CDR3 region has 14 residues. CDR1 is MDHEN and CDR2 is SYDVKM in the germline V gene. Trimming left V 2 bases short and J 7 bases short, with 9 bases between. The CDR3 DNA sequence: TGTGCCAGCAGTTTAGACAGGAGGAATTCACCCCTCCACTTT. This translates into CASSLDRRNSPLHF.

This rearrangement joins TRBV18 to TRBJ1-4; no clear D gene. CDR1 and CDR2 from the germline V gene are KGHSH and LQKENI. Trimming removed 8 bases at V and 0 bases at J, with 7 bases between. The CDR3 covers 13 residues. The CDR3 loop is CASAEATNEKLFF. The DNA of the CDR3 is TGTGCCAGCGCAGAAGCAACTAATGAAAAACTGTTTTTT.

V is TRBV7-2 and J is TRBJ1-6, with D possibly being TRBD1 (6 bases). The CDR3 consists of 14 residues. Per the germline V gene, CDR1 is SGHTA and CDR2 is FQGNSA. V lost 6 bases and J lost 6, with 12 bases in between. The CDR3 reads CASRGARGNSPLHF. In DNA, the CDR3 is TGTGCCAGCAGGGGTGCCAGGGGTAATTCACCCCTCCACTTT. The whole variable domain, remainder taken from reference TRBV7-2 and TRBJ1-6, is GAGVSQSPSNKVTEKGKDVELRCDPISGHTALYWYRQSLGQGLEFLIYFQGNSAPDKSGLPSDRFSAERTGGSVSTLTIQRTQQEDSAVYLCASRGARGNSPLHFGNGTRLTVT.

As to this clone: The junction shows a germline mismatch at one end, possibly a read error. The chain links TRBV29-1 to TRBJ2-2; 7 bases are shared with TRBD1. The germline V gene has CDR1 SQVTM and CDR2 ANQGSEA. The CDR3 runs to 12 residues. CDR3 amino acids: CSVEDRAGELFF. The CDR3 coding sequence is TGCAGCGTGGAAGACAGGGCCGGGGAGCTGTTTTTT.

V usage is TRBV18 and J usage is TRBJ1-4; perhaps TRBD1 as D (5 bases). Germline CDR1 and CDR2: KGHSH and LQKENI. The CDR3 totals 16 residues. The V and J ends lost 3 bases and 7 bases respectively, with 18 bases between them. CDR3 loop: CASSPVFFQGGEKLFF. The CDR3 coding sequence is TGTGCCAGCTCACCGGTATTTTTTCAGGGTGGTGAAAAACTGTTTTTT.

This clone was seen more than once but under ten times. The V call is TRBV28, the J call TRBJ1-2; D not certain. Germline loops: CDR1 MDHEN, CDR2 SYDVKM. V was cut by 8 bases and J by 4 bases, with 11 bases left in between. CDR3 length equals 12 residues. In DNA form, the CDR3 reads TGTGCCAGCGATAGACTGGGCTATGGCTACACCTTC. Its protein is CASDRLGYGYTF.